These 31 T cell receptor beta chains share one sample of origin, sequenced in a study of tissue T cells after allogeneic stem cell transplantation. The time point was: mouse harvest day 7 after allogeneic transplant. Each mouse received 10^7 T-cell-depleted marrow cells plus 10^6 splenic CD5+ T cells by tail vein. TCRdb's table, derived via immunoSEQ multiplex PCR, lists solely in-frame clones and lacks some. In the table there are 5,500 to 7,500 clones, about 45% of which are singletons. The sample consisted of lymph node tissue. These receptors were collected from a female BALB/c mouse given C57BL/6 T cells with graft-versus-host disease after an allogeneic hematopoietic cell transplant.

About this clone itself: The germline and genes are mouse ones. The read ends 1 residue shy of where the CDR3 ends; the end is completed using the germline J gene. The V gene is TRBV20, the J gene TRBJ2-3; D is perhaps TRBD1 (5 bases). The germline CDR1 and CDR2 sequences are GFQATS and STVNSAI. V shed 4 bases and J shed 0 bases, with 11 bases lying between them. The CDR3 totals 14 residues. The part of the CDR3 DNA that was read is TGTGGTGCTATGTCAGGGAATAGTGCAGAAACGCTGTAT. Protein sequence: CGAMSGNSAETLY. The full CDR3 is CGAMSGNSAETLYF.

This clone was seen a handful of times. All gene names here are mouse names. The observed sequence ends 1 residue before the CDR3 terminus, with the missing tail filled in from the germline J gene. The chain combines TRBV15 with TRBJ2-5; tentatively, D is TRBD1 (6 bases). Germline V gene sequence: CDR1 SGHND, CDR2 FRSKSL. The CDR3 is 13 amino acids. Trimming cost V 2 bases and J 5 bases, with 8 bases left between them. The sequenced CDR3 bases are TGTGCCAGCAGTTTAAGGGGGACAGACACCCAGTAC. Its protein product is CASSLRGTDTQY. Given in full, the CDR3 is CASSLRGTDTQYF.

Notes on this clone: The listed genes are named as in mouse. Read data end 1 residue before the CDR3 end; the end is taken from the germline J gene. The V and J genes are TRBV26 and TRBJ1-6, with 9 bases that match TRBD1. Being an ORF, TRBJ1-6 has a function that is uncertain. The germline V gene encodes CDR1 KGHPV and CDR2 FQNQEV (reference sequence). The ends lost 6 bases at V and 7 bases at J; junction bases unmatched: 7. This CDR3 spans 15 amino acids. The part of the CDR3 DNA that was read is TGTGCCAGCAGCCCGGGACAGGGTGGAAATTCGCCCCTCTAC. Protein: CASSPGQGGNSPLY. The full CDR3 sequence reads CASSPGQGGNSPLYF.

In regard to this clone: Gene names refer to mouse genes. The read stops 1 residue short of the end of the CDR3; the missing end is completed from the germline J gene. The gene calls are TRBV26 and TRBJ2-2; TRBD1 is a possible D gene (6 bases). This CDR3 is 14 amino acids long. From germline, CDR1 is KGHPV and CDR2 FQNQEV (reference sequence). V was cut by 3 bases and J by 1 base, with 6 bases left in between. The CDR3 spells CASSLQGNTGQLYF. The part of the CDR3 DNA that was read is TGTGCCAGCAGTCTACAGGGAAACACCGGGCAGCTCTAC.

This clone was recorded a few times. Mouse germline and gene names are used. The read comes to an end 1 residue before the CDR3 does, leaving the germline J gene to fill in the end. This chain joins TRBV26 and TRBJ1-4; TRBD1 agrees at 8 bases. In germline, CDR1 is KGHPV, CDR2 FQNQEV (reference sequence). After removal of 4 bases from V and 4 bases from J, the junction contained 2 bases not matched to a gene. The CDR3 length is 14 residues. Partial CDR3 DNA: TGTGCCAGCAGTCCAGGGGGCTTCAACGAAAGATTATTT. It specifies CASSPGGFNERLF. In full, the CDR3 reads CASSPGGFNERLFF. The full variable domain, completed using reference TRBV26 and TRBJ1-4, is NSKVIQTPRYLVKGQGQKAKMRCIPEKGHPVVFWYQQNKNNEFKFLINFQNQEVLQQIDMTEKRFSAECPSNSPCSLEIQSSEAGDSALYLCASSPGGFNERLFFGHGTKLSVL.

Concerning this clone itself: Gene names denote mouse genes. The read terminates 1 residue before the CDR3 end, so the remaining end is supplied by the germline J gene. J is TRBJ1-6 and V is TRBV13-2; perhaps TRBD1 as D (5 bases). TRBJ1-6 is reported as an ORF; its role is uncertain. Trimming left V 7 bases short and J 0 bases short, with 11 bases between. In germline, CDR1 is NNHNN, CDR2 SYGAGS (reference sequence). The CDR3 consists of 15 residues. The CDR3: CASSPGFSYNSPLYF. The sequenced CDR3 bases are TGTGCCAGCTCTCCAGGGTTTTCCTATAATTCGCCCCTCTAC.

In the case of this clone: The gene names given are mouse names. The read comes to an end 1 residue before the CDR3 does, leaving the germline J gene to fill in the end. This sequence joins TRBV31 and TRBJ2-3, with D maybe TRBD1 (6 bases). The V and J ends lost 1 base and 0 bases respectively, with 8 bases between them. This CDR3 is built from 14 residues. The germline gives CDR1 GKSSPN, CDR2 SITVG. Here the CDR3 reads CAWSRDNSAETLYF. The sequenced CDR3 bases are TGTGCCTGGAGTCGGGACAATAGTGCAGAAACGCTGTAT.

Regarding this clone: The gene symbols are mouse symbols. CDR3 amino acids: CASSLSDERLFF. The CDR3 DNA, read in part, is TGTGCTAGCAGTTTATCGGACGAAAGATTATTT. This chain uses TRBV29 with TRBJ1-4, with D hard to call. The read halts 1 residue ahead of the CDR3 end, with the missing end drawn from the germline J gene. Germline CDR1 MSHET, CDR2 SYDVDS. Trimming pared 0 bases from V and 6 bases from J, leaving 2 bases between. This CDR3 region has 12 residues. Full variable domain (remainder filled in from reference TRBV29 and TRBJ1-4): DMKVTQMPRYLIKRMGENVLLECGQDMSHETMYWYRQDPGLGLQLIYISYDVDSNSEGDIPKGYRVSRKKREHFSLILDSAKTNQTSVYFCASSLSDERLFFGHGTKLSVL.

Concerning this clone: The germline gene is not matched at one end of the junction; a read error may be the cause. Gene names and germline refer to mouse. The read stops 1 residue short of the end of the CDR3; the missing end is completed from the germline J gene. V usage is TRBV13-2 and J usage is TRBJ1-5; D ambiguous. The CDR3 length is 12 residues. Germline V gene data show CDR1 as NNHNN and CDR2 as SYGAGS (reference sequence). The sequenced CDR3 bases are TGTGCCAGCAGTGATCAGAACCAGGCTCCGCTT. Translation gives CASSDQNQAPL. The full CDR3 is CASSDQNQAPLF.

The table lists this clone with a few counts. The gene symbols are mouse symbols. The DNA read from the CDR3 is TGTGCCAGCAGTTATCAGGCAAACTCCGACTACACC. It translates to CASSYQANSDYT. The entire CDR3 is CASSYQANSDYTF. The chain combines TRBV26 with TRBJ1-2; no clear D. With the read ending 1 residue before the CDR3 end, the germline J gene is used to fill in that end. CDR1 and CDR2 from the germline V gene are KGHPV and FQNQEV (reference sequence). V was trimmed by 5 bases and J by 0 bases, leaving 7 bases between them. The CDR3 runs 13 residues.

A remark on this clone: The genes are named according to mouse. The CDR3 goes on 1 residue after the read ends, and that part is filled in from the germline J gene. This sequence joins TRBV2 and TRBJ2-5, with TRBD2 matching 11 bases. The CDR3 runs 15 residues. Germline lookup yields CDR1 LGHNA and CDR2 YSYQKL. Trimming took 2 bases from V and 3 from J; bases not matched to a gene: 1. CDR3 in amino acids: CASSQRDWGQDTQYF. The sequenced part of the CDR3 DNA is TGTGCCAGCAGCCAAAGGGACTGGGGGCAAGACACCCAGTAC.

As to this clone: Each gene name is a mouse one. The read comes to an end 1 residue before the CDR3 does, leaving the germline J gene to fill in the end. The chain links TRBV20 to TRBJ2-1, with 13 bases aligning to TRBD2. J gave up 1 base and V 1 base, and 4 bases lay outside the gene matches. CDR3 length: 17 residues. CDR1 is GFQATS and CDR2 is STVNSAI in the germline V gene. The CDR3 is CGARGRDWGGNYAEQFF. CDR3 DNA (partial): TGTGGTGCTAGGGGCCGGGACTGGGGGGGGAACTATGCTGAGCAGTTC.

Note on this clone: The genes are named according to mouse. Read data end 1 residue before the CDR3 end; the end is taken from the germline J gene. The V and J genes are TRBV19 and TRBJ2-7, with 8 bases lining up with TRBD1. Germline V lookup: CDR1 FNHDT, CDR2 SITEND (reference sequence). The CDR3 loop spans 14 amino acids. Trimming cost V 3 bases and J 0 bases; bases outside gene matches: 2. The CDR3: CASSRTGSSYEQYF. CDR3 bases read: TGTGCCAGCAGTAGGACAGGGAGCTCCTATGAACAGTAC.

A word on this clone: The gene names given are mouse names. From the germline J gene comes the end of the CDR3, since the read stops 1 residue before it. This chain joins TRBV16 and TRBJ1-4, with D maybe TRBD1 (6 bases). V was pared by 1 base and J by 2 bases, with 11 bases between. Germline values: CDR1 SGHSA, CDR2 FRNQAP. This CDR3 has 16 residues. CDR3: CASSLGGTKSNERLFF. Incomplete CDR3 DNA: TGTGCAAGCAGCTTAGGTGGGACAAAATCCAACGAAAGATTATTT.

By share of the sample, this clone is medium-sized (0.01 to 0.1%). Germline and genes: mouse. CDR3 bases read: TGTGCAAGCAGCTTCCAGGGGAGTGCAGAAACGCTGTAT. Amino acids: CASSFQGSAETLY. The full-length CDR3 reads as CASSFQGSAETLYF. The rearrangement links TRBV16 to TRBJ2-3; perhaps TRBD1 as D (6 bases). Read sequence stops 1 residue before the CDR3 end, and the germline J gene provides the missing end. The CDR3 has 14 amino acids. Germline V gene data show CDR1 as SGHSA and CDR2 as FRNQAP. V was cut by 3 bases and J by 0 bases, with 7 bases left in between.

This clone showed up just a few times. Mouse germline and gene names are used. The missing CDR3 end, 1 residue past where the read stops, is filled in from the germline J gene. This rearrangement joins TRBV19 to TRBJ2-7; D ambiguous. V was pared by 2 bases and J by 4 bases, with 7 bases between. In germline, CDR1 is FNHDT, CDR2 SITEND (reference sequence). The CDR3 consists of 12 residues. This CDR3 is CASSITDYEQYF. The CDR3 bases that were read are TGTGCCAGCAGTATCACAGATTATGAACAGTAC.

Details on this clone: The genes are named according to mouse. The sequence runs out 1 residue before the end of the CDR3; the remainder is reconstructed from the germline J gene. The same CDR3 arises from other DNA sequences in this sample as well. The chain combines TRBV26 with TRBJ2-3; D remains unclear. The CDR3 runs 12 residues. In germline, CDR1 is KGHPV, CDR2 FQNQEV (reference sequence). V gave up 6 bases and J gave up 3 bases, with 7 bases separating them. CDR3 DNA (partial): TGTGCCAGCAGCCCAGGAGCAGAAACGCTGTAT. Translating it yields CASSPGAETLY. The whole CDR3 reads CASSPGAETLYF. Based on the CDR3 plus reference TRBV26 and TRBJ2-3, the full variable domain is NSKVIQTPRYLVKGQGQKAKMRCIPEKGHPVVFWYQQNKNNEFKFLINFQNQEVLQQIDMTEKRFSAECPSNSPCSLEIQSSEAGDSALYLCASSPGAETLYFGSGTRLTVL.

On this clone itself: Germline and genes here are mouse. The read halts 1 residue ahead of the CDR3 end, with the missing end drawn from the germline J gene. This chain links TRBV3 with TRBJ2-7; 11 nucleotides agree with TRBD2. The ends lost 3 bases at V and 3 bases at J; junction bases unmatched: 4. CDR1 is SNHLY, CDR2 FYNGKV, per germline (reference sequence). This CDR3 is built from 15 residues. CDR3 sequence reads: CASSFSGTGGYEQYF. Partial CDR3 DNA: TGTGCCAGCAGCTTTTCCGGGACTGGGGGCTATGAACAGTAC.

As to this clone: Genes and germline come from the mouse. Read data end 1 residue before the CDR3 end; the end is taken from the germline J gene. The rearrangement uses TRBV29 and TRBJ2-4, with 9 bases fitting TRBD2. In germline, CDR1 is MSHET, CDR2 SYDVDS. The V segment lost 3 bases and the J segment 0 bases; nucleotides outside the gene matches: 4. This CDR3 comprises 16 residues. CDR3: CASSFPGLGSQNTLYF. CDR3 bases read: TGTGCTAGCAGTTTCCCGGGACTGGGAAGTCAAAACACCTTGTAC. Complete variable domain (other parts from reference TRBV29 and TRBJ2-4): DMKVTQMPRYLIKRMGENVLLECGQDMSHETMYWYRQDPGLGLQLIYISYDVDSNSEGDIPKGYRVSRKKREHFSLILDSAKTNQTSVYFCASSFPGLGSQNTLYFGAGTRLSVL.

As to this clone: Gene names are mouse gene names. The read gets to within 1 residue of the CDR3 end, and the germline J gene fills in the rest. The chain has TRBV12-1 and TRBJ2-1; 11 bases map to TRBD1. The germline gives CDR1 SGHSN, CDR2 HYEKVE. The V segment lost 3 bases and the J segment 3 bases; nucleotides outside the gene matches: 3. This CDR3 is 15 amino acids long. The CDR3 loop is CASSSGTGGYAEQFF. CDR3 DNA (partial): TGTGCCAGCTCTTCCGGGACAGGGGGCTATGCTGAGCAGTTC.

This clone was seen only a few times. The genes are named according to mouse. The CDR3 goes on 1 residue after the read ends, and that part is filled in from the germline J gene. The rearrangement uses TRBV16 and TRBJ2-1, with a possible D match to TRBD1 (6 bases). Per the germline V gene, CDR1 is SGHSA and CDR2 is FRNQAP. This CDR3 is 14 amino acids long. V was cut by 7 bases and J by 3 bases, with 13 bases left in between. The sequenced CDR3 bases are TGTGCAAGCAATACCGGGACAATCTATGCTGAGCAGTTC. Protein: CASNTGTIYAEQF. The CDR3, in full, reads CASNTGTIYAEQFF. The variable domain in full, completed from reference TRBV16 and TRBJ2-1, reads NAGVIQTPRHKVTGKGQEATLWCEPISGHSAVFWYRQTIVQGLEFLTYFRNQAPIDDSGMPKERFSAQMPNQSHSTLKIQSTQPQDSAVYLCASNTGTIYAEQFFGPGTRLTVL.

The sample holds a few counts of this clone. Gene names are the mouse ones. The read comes to an end 1 residue before the CDR3 does, leaving the germline J gene to fill in the end. This chain joins TRBV16 and TRBJ1-4, with TRBD1 identical over 7 bases. Germline CDR1 is SGHSA and CDR2 is FRNQAP. The CDR3 loop spans 16 amino acids. V lost 3 bases and J lost 1; bases outside the gene matches: 5. The sequenced part of the CDR3 DNA is TGTGCAAGCAGCTTCGGGGACAGAAATTCCAACGAAAGATTATTT. Translated: CASSFGDRNSNERLF. The entire CDR3 is CASSFGDRNSNERLFF.

Turning to this clone: Gene names follow the mouse nomenclature. The read is 1 residue too short to cover the CDR3 end, so that end is filled in from the germline J gene. V and J are TRBV4 and TRBJ1-2, with D unresolved. CDR1 and CDR2 from the germline V gene are LGHDT and YNNKQL (reference sequence). This CDR3 region has 14 residues. The ends were cut back, 3 bases at V and 0 bases at J, with 8 bases in the middle. The DNA read from the CDR3 is TGTGCCAGCAGCTATAACAGTGCAAACTCCGACTACACC. Translated: CASSYNSANSDYT. The CDR3 in its entirety is CASSYNSANSDYTF.

This clone has a handful of counts. Gene names refer to mouse genes. The sequence runs out 1 residue before the end of the CDR3; the remainder is reconstructed from the germline J gene. This rearrangement joins TRBV12-1 to TRBJ2-7; 8 bases are shared with TRBD2. V trimming: 0 bases; J trimming: 5 bases; junction bases outside the gene matches: 5. The V gene's germline CDR1 is SGHSN and CDR2 HYEKVE. The CDR3 is 14 residues long. The CDR3: CASSLGGARDEQYF. The DNA read from the CDR3 is TGTGCCAGCTCTCTCGGGGGGGCGCGGGATGAACAGTAC.

In this sample, this clone turned up once. The gene symbols are mouse symbols. The read comes to an end 1 residue before the CDR3 does, leaving the germline J gene to fill in the end. The chain couples TRBV26 to TRBJ1-4; D may be TRBD1 (6 bases). Germline CDR1 and CDR2: KGHPV and FQNQEV (reference sequence). The CDR3 contains 15 residues. The V end lost 4 bases, the J end lost 3 bases, and 12 bases lay between the germline ends. CDR3 amino acids: CASSPPGQTNERLFF. Partial CDR3 DNA: TGTGCCAGCAGTCCCCCGGGACAAACCAACGAAAGATTATTT.

Details on this clone: The germline and genes are mouse ones. The sequence runs out 1 residue before the end of the CDR3; the remainder is reconstructed from the germline J gene. The genes are TRBV15 and TRBJ1-1, with a tentative D call TRBD1 (6 bases). This CDR3 spans 14 amino acids. V was clipped by 4 bases and J by 0 bases, with 9 bases between them. Germline assignment: CDR1 SGHND and CDR2 FRSKSL. The CDR3 protein is CASSWTASNTEVFF. CDR3 DNA, as far as it was read: TGTGCCAGCAGTTGGACAGCCTCAAACACAGAAGTCTTC.

This clone has just a few counts. Each gene name is a mouse one. The CDR3 region is CASSPLQGDSDYTF. The CDR3 DNA, read in part, is TGTGCCAGCAGCCCCTTACAGGGGGACTCCGACTACACC. V gene TRBV5 combines with J gene TRBJ1-2; the match to TRBD1 covers 8 bases. The CDR3 is cut off 1 residue early in the read; its end comes from the germline J gene. Germline V gene sequence: CDR1 LGHNA, CDR2 YNLKQL (reference sequence). J was trimmed by 3 bases and V by 4 bases; bases with no gene match: 4. The CDR3 runs to 14 residues.

Concerning this clone itself: The gene names given are mouse names. The read terminates 1 residue before the CDR3 end, so the remaining end is supplied by the germline J gene. The gene calls are TRBV12-1 and TRBJ2-5; 8 nucleotides match TRBD2. The CDR3 loop spans 15 amino acids. With 1 base clipped from V and 0 bases from J, the junction kept 2 bases outside the gene matches. Germline loops: CDR1 SGHSN, CDR2 HYEKVE. The CDR3 loop is CASSLVGGNQDTQYF. CDR3 DNA, as far as it was read: TGTGCCAGCTCTCTAGTGGGGGGGAACCAAGACACCCAGTAC.

About this clone itself: Mismatch with germline at one junction end may stem from a read error. All gene names here are mouse names. Incomplete CDR3 DNA: TGTGCCAGCAGTGATGGGCAGTATGCACAGTAC. It translates to CASSDGQYAQY. The whole CDR3 is CASSDGQYAQYF. The chain carries TRBV13-1 and TRBJ2-7; D gene unclear. The read terminates 1 residue before the CDR3 end, so the remaining end is supplied by the germline J gene. This CDR3 has 12 residues. Germline V gene lookup returns CDR1 NSHNY and CDR2 SYGAGN.

This clone was detected a few times. Mouse gene names apply. The CDR3 goes on 1 residue after the read ends, and that part is filled in from the germline J gene. The chain recombines TRBV26 with TRBJ2-5, with TRBD2 matching 8 bases. Looked up from germline, CDR1 is KGHPV and CDR2 is FQNQEV (reference sequence). The CDR3 is made up of 14 amino acids. V lost 6 bases to trimming and J lost 0 bases; unmatched junction nucleotides: 2. Incomplete CDR3 DNA: TGTGCCAGCAGACTGGGGGTTAACCAAGACACCCAGTAC. Protein sequence: CASRLGVNQDTQY. The whole CDR3 protein is CASRLGVNQDTQYF.

This clone occurred a few times. Gene labels here are mouse ones. Sequencing ends 1 residue short of the CDR3 end; the germline J gene provides the rest. The chain uses TRBV19 and TRBJ1-2; a weak D match, TRBD1 (5 bases). The germline V gene has CDR1 FNHDT and CDR2 SITEND (reference sequence). With 0 bases removed from V and 2 bases from J, the gap between germline ends came to 8 bases. The CDR3 covers 14 residues. The CDR3 here is CASSIEGRNSDYTF. The covered CDR3 bases are TGTGCCAGCAGTATAGAGGGGAGGAACTCCGACTACACC.